Following are 3 T cell receptor beta chains from one sample sequenced in a study of a mutant IDH1 vaccine in newly diagnosed glioma. Sequencing used immunoSEQ multiplex PCR; TCRdb keeps in-frame clones, though not all of them. This table has about 92,000 clones, just under 80% appearing once. Time point meaning: baseline, week 1 (first vaccination visit). The treatment: pre-vaccination baseline after standard-of-care therapy. The sequencing used PBMCs, collected from a glioma patient treated with radiotherapy, temozolomide or both. The source of these receptors is a man aged 35 to 55 with glioma.

The chain uses TRBV28 and TRBJ2-3; D is unresolved. CDR1 is MDHEN, CDR2 SYDVKM, per germline. Deletions cut 6 bases from V and 5 bases from J, with 18 bases between. The CDR3 contains 15 residues. The CDR3 sequence: CASSSNEARRDTQYF. CDR3 nucleotide sequence: TGTGCCAGCAGCTCCAATGAGGCTAGGAGAGATACGCAGTATTTT.

The chain is built from TRBV29-1 and TRBJ2-1; 13 bases map to TRBD2. J lost 5 bases, V lost 7 bases, and 8 bases had no gene match. The CDR3 runs 15 residues. Per the germline V gene, CDR1 is SQVTM and CDR2 is ANQGSEA. The CDR3 sequence is CSAQPGLAGNNEQFF. The CDR3 DNA follows: TGCAGCGCTCAACCGGGACTAGCGGGGAACAATGAGCAGTTCTTC.

The V gene is TRBV5-1, the J gene TRBJ1-2; D is possibly TRBD1 (5 bases). V was clipped by 0 bases and J by 6 bases, with 12 bases between them. This CDR3 region has 14 residues. CDR1 is SGHRS and CDR2 is YFSETQ in the germline V gene. CDR3 sequence: CASSLVVGGDGYTF. In DNA form, the CDR3 reads TGCGCCAGCAGCTTGGTTGTTGGAGGGGATGGCTACACCTTC.